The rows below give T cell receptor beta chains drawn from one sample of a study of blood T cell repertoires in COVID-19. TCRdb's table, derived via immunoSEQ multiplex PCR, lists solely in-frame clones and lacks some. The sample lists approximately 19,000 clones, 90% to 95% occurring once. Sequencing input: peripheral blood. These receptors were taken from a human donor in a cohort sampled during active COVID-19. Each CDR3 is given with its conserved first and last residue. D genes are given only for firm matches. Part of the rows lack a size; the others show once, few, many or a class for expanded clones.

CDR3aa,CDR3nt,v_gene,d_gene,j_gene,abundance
CASSVEGFRADTQYF,TGTGCCAGCAGCGTAGAGGGGTTTCGGGCAGATACGCAGTATTTT,TRBV9,.,TRBJ2-3,.
CASSFRAGGGQPQHF,TGTGCCAGCAGTTTTAGAGCAGGTGGGGGGCAGCCCCAGCATTTT,TRBV28,.,TRBJ1-5,.
CASILDGGRATEAFF,TGTGCCAGCATCCTGGACGGGGGGAGGGCCACTGAAGCTTTCTTT,TRBV28,.,TRBJ1-1,.
CAWSVPDRVNTGELFF,TGTGCCTGGAGTGTACCGGACAGGGTGAACACCGGGGAGCTGTTTTTT,TRBV30,TRBD1,TRBJ2-2,.
CASSLGQINSPLHF,TGTGCCAGCAGCCTGGGACAGATTAATTCACCCCTCCACTTT,TRBV3-1/TRBV3-2,TRBD1,TRBJ1-6,.
CASSLAIRDRDYEQYF,TGTGCCAGCAGCTTAGCAATCCGGGACAGGGACTACGAGCAGTACTTC,TRBV11-2,TRBD1,TRBJ2-7,.
CASSPPDQGRYEQYF,TGTGCCAGCAGCCCGCCGGATCAGGGCAGGTACGAGCAGTACTTC,TRBV6-6,.,TRBJ2-7,few
CASSTSGTGGEQYF,TGTGCCAGCAGCACCTCCGGGACAGGGGGCGAGCAGTACTTC,TRBV7-9,TRBD1,TRBJ2-7,.
CASSPDRGEGYTF,TGTGCCAGCAGCCCCGACAGGGGTGAAGGCTACACCTTC,TRBV7-9,TRBD1,TRBJ1-2,.
CAWDRQWGSYEQYF,TGTGCCTGGGACAGACAGTGGGGCTCCTACGAGCAGTACTTC,TRBV30,.,TRBJ2-7,few
CASSSTGGPDTQYF,TGTGCCAGCAGCTCGACAGGGGGCCCAGATACGCAGTATTTT,TRBV7-8,TRBD1,TRBJ2-3,.
CASSQDRGLTEAFF,TGTGCCAGCAGCCAGGACAGGGGGCTGACTGAAGCTTTCTTT,TRBV28,TRBD1,TRBJ1-1,.
CATSREGTGVGNTIYF,TGTGCCACCAGCAGAGAGGGGACAGGGGTTGGGAACACCATATATTTT,TRBV15,TRBD1,TRBJ1-3,.
CASSVDVGGETQYF,TGTGCCAGCAGCGTAGATGTGGGGGGGGAGACCCAGTACTTC,TRBV9,TRBD2,TRBJ2-5,.
CASSPQTGARGYTF,TGTGCCAGTAGTCCCCAGACAGGGGCTCGTGGCTACACCTTC,TRBV19,TRBD1,TRBJ1-2,.
CASTPAIAGRNEQFF,TGTGCCAGCACCCCTGCGATAGCGGGAAGGAATGAGCAGTTCTTC,TRBV6-5,TRBD2,TRBJ2-1,.
CASSQDNRETLNEQFF,TGTGCCAGCAGCCAAGACAACCGGGAGACCCTCAATGAGCAGTTCTTC,TRBV4-2,.,TRBJ2-1,.
CASSHLRPVAGGLGLVDTQYF,TGTGCCAGCAGCCACCTCAGGCCCGTAGCGGGGGGGCTAGGTTTGGTAGATACGCAGTATTTT,TRBV7-8,TRBD2,TRBJ2-3,.
CASSLSGTGYGYTF,TGTGCCAGCAGCCTCTCCGGGACAGGGTATGGCTACACCTTC,TRBV28,TRBD1,TRBJ1-2,.
CASSSRQSYEQYF,TGTGCCAGCAGCTCCCGACAGTCCTACGAGCAGTACTTC,TRBV5-4,.,TRBJ2-7,.
CASSKGAGGYEQYF,TGCGCCAGCAGCAAGGGGGCAGGTGGGTACGAGCAGTACTTC,TRBV4-1,TRBD1,TRBJ2-7,.
CASSQDAGTSFNEQFF,TGTGCCAGCAGCCAAGATGCCGGGACTAGCTTCAATGAGCAGTTCTTC,TRBV3-1/TRBV3-2,TRBD2,TRBJ2-1,.
CASSIRGSYNEQFF,TGTGCCAGTAGTATCAGGGGCTCCTACAATGAGCAGTTCTTC,TRBV19,.,TRBJ2-1,.
CASSLKDTIGYEQYF,TGTGCCAGCAGTTTAAAGGACACTATTGGCTACGAGCAGTACTTC,TRBV27,.,TRBJ2-7,.
CASSPGTGTTNEQFF,TGTGCCAGCTCTCCGGGGACAGGGACCACCAATGAGCAGTTCTTC,TRBV18,TRBD1,TRBJ2-1,.
CAWSVRNSYNSPLHF,TGTGCCTGGAGTGTGAGGAACTCCTATAATTCACCCCTCCACTTT,TRBV30,.,TRBJ1-6,.
CASSYGQGTELFF,TGTGCCAGCAGTTACGGACAGGGGACGGAGCTGTTTTTT,TRBV12-3/TRBV12-4,TRBD1,TRBJ2-2,.
CAWSHHRLALPTDTQYF,TGTGCCTGGAGCCATCACCGACTAGCTCTCCCTACAGATACGCAGTATTTT,TRBV30,TRBD2,TRBJ2-3,.
CASRRAGGTDTQYF,TGTGCCAGCAGACGGGCAGGGGGCACAGATACGCAGTATTTT,TRBV28,.,TRBJ2-3,.
CASSPGGGGELFF,TGTGCCAGCTCACCAGGCGGAGGGGGGGAACTGTTTTTT,TRBV18,.,TRBJ1-4,.
CASSQEGAGLYNEQFF,TGTGCCAGCAGCCAAGAAGGAGCGGGGCTTTACAATGAGCAGTTCTTC,TRBV4-2,TRBD2,TRBJ2-1,.
CASSLGPGQVYGYTF,TGTGCCAGCAGCTTGGGGCCGGGACAGGTTTATGGCTACACCTTC,TRBV5-4,TRBD1,TRBJ1-2,.
CASSLLPSREAAAQYF,TGTGCCAGCAGCCTCCTTCCCTCTCGGGAGGCCGCGGCCCAGTACTTC,TRBV3-1/TRBV3-2,TRBD2,TRBJ2-5,.
CASSHQTDNNEQFF,TGTGCCAGCAGCCACCAGACAGATAACAATGAGCAGTTCTTC,TRBV11-3,.,TRBJ2-1,.
CASSLAGGDYGYTF,TGTGCCAGCAGCTTAGCAGGGGGCGACTATGGCTACACCTTC,TRBV11-2,TRBD1,TRBJ1-2,.
CASSTTSGVTDTQYF,TGTGCCAGCAGCACAACTAGCGGGGTCACAGATACGCAGTATTTT,TRBV7-3,TRBD2,TRBJ2-3,.
CASSLTDRDGYTF,TGTGCCAGCAGCTTGACAGACAGGGATGGCTACACCTTC,TRBV7-9,TRBD1,TRBJ1-2,.
CASSGQRGGQHEQFF,TGTGCCAGCAGCGGCCAGCGGGGGGGCCAACATGAGCAGTTCTTC,TRBV7-2,TRBD2,TRBJ2-1,.
CASRDRATDTQYF,TGTGCCAGCAGAGACAGGGCCACAGATACGCAGTATTTT,TRBV7-2,TRBD1,TRBJ2-3,.
CASSVNGQGYTF,TGTGCCAGCAGCGTAAACGGACAGGGCTACACCTTC,TRBV9,.,TRBJ1-2,.
CSVFSRDRGWVSETQYF,TGCAGCGTTTTCTCTCGGGACAGGGGCTGGGTTTCAGAGACCCAGTACTTC,TRBV29-1,TRBD1,TRBJ2-5,.
CASSVASGDAEQFF,TGTGCCAGCAGCGTAGCTTCGGGGGACGCAGAGCAGTTCTTC,TRBV9,.,TRBJ2-1,.
CAISGGGNTEAFF,TGTGCCATCAGTGGGGGGGGAAACACTGAAGCTTTCTTT,TRBV10-3,.,TRBJ1-1,.
CASSPTVTEAFF,TGTGCCAGCAGTCCGACAGTGACTGAAGCTTTCTTT,TRBV12-3/TRBV12-4,.,TRBJ1-1,.